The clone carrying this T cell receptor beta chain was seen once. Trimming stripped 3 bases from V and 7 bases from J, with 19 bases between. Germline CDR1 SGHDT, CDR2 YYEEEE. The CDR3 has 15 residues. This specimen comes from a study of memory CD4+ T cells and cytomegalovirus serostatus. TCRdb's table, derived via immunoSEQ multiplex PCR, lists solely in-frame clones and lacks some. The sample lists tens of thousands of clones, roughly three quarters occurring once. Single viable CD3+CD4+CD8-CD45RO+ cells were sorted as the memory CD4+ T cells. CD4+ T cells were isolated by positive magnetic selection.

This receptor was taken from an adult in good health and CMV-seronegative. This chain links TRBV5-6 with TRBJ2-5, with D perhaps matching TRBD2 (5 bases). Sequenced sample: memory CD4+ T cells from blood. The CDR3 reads CASSSDYRTPGTQYF. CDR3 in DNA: TGTGCCAGCAGCTCTGACTACCGGACCCCAGGGACCCAGTACTTC.